The clone carrying this T cell receptor beta chain occurred many times. These data originate in a study of T cells in Graves' hyperthyroidism and ophthalmopathy. The CDR3 totals 11 residues. Germline V gene sequence: CDR1 MNHNS, CDR2 SASEGT. V lost 9 bases to trimming and J lost 7 bases, with 9 bases between them. Authors of the study amplified TCR beta CDR3 regions from RNA transcripts. When the TCR CDR3 underwent first-round RT-PCR, the HTBI primer set was used. TCRdb itself ran the multiplex PCR reads through MiXCR, one entry per CDR3 protein. The sample includes 500,000 to 600,000 distinct CDR3 sequences, about 43% of them seen just once.

This chain connects TRBV6-1 to TRBJ1-4; D uncertain. Sequenced material: peripheral blood or thyroid tissue (not recorded which). The TCR originated in an adult woman with Graves' disease, either hyperthyroidism or ophthalmopathy (not recorded which). CDR3 DNA: TGTGCCAGTCGAGTAGGTGAAAAACTGTTTTTT. Protein: CASRVGEKLFF.